In its sample, the clone carrying this T cell receptor beta chain was seen once. Antigen unknown. These data come from a study of PD-1 blockade in classical Hodgkin lymphoma. Study-wide results and caveats: Newly diagnosed patients reportedly trailed healthy donors in baseline TCR diversity.

Time point given: cycle 4 day 1 (C4D1), after six to seven weeks of nivolumab. Each of the patients experienced relapse following autologous stem cell transplantation, and their brentuximab vedotin exposure differed. Data came from immunoSEQ multiplex PCR; TCRdb stores just in-frame clones and leaves some out. This table holds about 27,000 clones, about 72% found once. Specimen: peripheral blood mononuclear cells (PBMCs), collected before the fourth cycle of nivolumab. The clonotype originates from a human donor with classical Hodgkin lymphoma.

In DNA form, the CDR3 reads TGTGCCAGCAGTTACTCGGAGGGCTCTGGGGCCAACGTCCTGACTTTC. Translating gives CASSYSEGSGANVLTF. This chain uses TRBV6-5 with TRBJ2-6, with D possibly being TRBD2 (6 bases). CDR1 MNHEY and CDR2 SVGAGI come from the germline V gene. The germline V and J ends were trimmed by 0 bases and 0 bases, with 6 bases remaining between them. The CDR3 has 16 residues.